This TCR beta chain was observed in a study of T-cell memory formation after mild COVID-19. From germline, CDR1 is MNHEY and CDR2 SVGAGI. The CDR3 is made up of 12 amino acids. V lost 7 bases to trimming and J lost 8 bases, with 14 bases between them. Comment on this clonotype: Its target is unknown.

Study results and limitations: Balance between CD4 and CD8 was seen in clones contracting day 15 to 85, and a CD4+ lean was seen in later expanders.

TCRdb fed the 5' RACE reads into MiXCR, producing one record per CDR3 protein. The table lists some 100,000 distinct CDR3 sequences, over 8.5% of them singletons. The specimen sequenced was PBMCs or a T cell subset sorted from them (not recorded which). The TCR sequence derives from a man younger than 35 who had mild COVID-19 (a few samples of this study predate the infection). Cell type and time point are not known. The chain links TRBV6-5 to TRBJ1-2; D is unresolved. The CDR3 nucleotides read TGTGCCAGCAATCATAGGGCCGGAGGCTACACCTTC. It translates to CASNHRAGGYTF.